This T cell receptor (beta chain) was recovered during a study of T cell clonality in common variable immunodeficiency. This clone was recorded many times. The read terminates 3 residues before the CDR3 end, so the remaining end is supplied by the germline J gene. V dropped 5 bases and J dropped 7; count of bases not matched to a gene: 8. In germline, CDR1 is SNHLY, CDR2 FYNNEI. CDR3 size: 14 residues. Generated by immunoSEQ multiplex PCR, the TCRdb table keeps only in-frame clones and is missing some. The sample offers about 42,000 clones and no singletons, the top ten holding approximately 1.3%. The sequenced material came from peripheral blood mononuclear cells. This receptor was taken from a person aged 18-70 years in good health. The chain carries TRBV2 and TRBJ1-5, with 7 bases matching TRBD1. CDR3 in amino acids: CASSPQGGRQPQHF. The CDR3 bases that were read are TGTGCCAGCAGTCCTCAGGGGGGTAGGCAGCCC. Full variable domain (remainder filled in from reference TRBV2 and TRBJ1-5): EPEVTQTPSHQVTQMGQEVILRCVPISNHLYFYWYRQILGQKVEFLVSFYNNEISEKSEIFDDQFSVERPDGSNFTLKIRSTKLEDSAMYFCASSPQGGRQPQHFGDGTRLSIL.